This T cell receptor (beta chain) was sequenced in a study of regulatory T cells in long-lasting Graves disease. This clonotype was detected only a few times. The V and J ends lost 6 bases and 4 bases respectively, with 22 bases between them. Germline CDR1 and CDR2: SGHTA and FQGNSA. This CDR3 contains 18 residues. Time point given: newly diagnosed GD, antithyroid drugs for less than 3 months. There was RNA extracted from PBMCs, and the TCR library was made from it. Through Arm-PCR of CDR3 regions and iRepertoire HTBI primers, TCR beta libraries were built. A single record per CDR3 protein comes from TCRdb applying MiXCR to the multiplex PCR reads. The sample lists under 700,000 distinct CDR3 sequences, more than 15% seen once, with around 25% in the top ten. These records were also assigned to another study, of T cells in Graves' hyperthyroidism and ophthalmopathy. That report notes: Newly diagnosed hyperthyroidism, duration under 2 months, in patients aged 18 to 65.

The sample here was peripheral blood mononuclear cells (PBMCs), taken at new diagnosis, from a patient treated with antithyroid drugs. The chain uses TRBV7-2 and TRBJ2-6; TRBD1 is a possible D gene (6 bases). This TCR came from a middle-aged woman with Graves disease. The CDR3 DNA reads TGTGCCAGCAGTTTAAGGCGGACAGCCTTGACCGGGGCCAACGTCCTGACTTTC. Translated: CASSLRRTALTGANVLTF.